This section outlines one TCR beta chain sequence together with its context. The data originate from a study of technical replicates of blood from a few donors. Between the trimmed V and J ends, which lost 1 base and 6 bases, there was a span of 6 bases. CDR1 is MGHRA and CDR2 is YSYEKL in the germline V gene. This CDR3 has 13 amino acids. Profiling relied on immunoSEQ multiplex PCR, and the TCRdb table lists in-frame clones only, not all of them. The table shows approximately 59,000 clones, with 75% to 90% occurring only once. Sequencing was carried out using PBMCs. The origin of this receptor is a human donor in good health. Some clones in this sample may be carry-over from other donors' samples. The J gene is TRBJ2-2, the V gene TRBV4-1; D gene ambiguous. The DNA of the CDR3 is TGCGCCAGCAGCCAAGCCCTTGCCGGGGAGCTGTTTTTT. Translating it yields CASSQALAGELFF.